The 15 T cell receptor beta chains presented below share a single source sample, sequenced in a study of blood T cell repertoires in COVID-19. Produced via immunoSEQ multiplex PCR; TCRdb's table is partial and in-frame only. In the table there are 350,000 or so clones, roughly 90% of which are singletons. The sample consisted of PBMCs or T cells enriched from blood (not recorded which). These receptor sequences come from a woman aged 30 to 39 who had been exposed to COVID-19.

The V call is TRBV7-9, the J call TRBJ1-2; D possibly corresponds to TRBD1 (5 bases). The CDR3 spans 12 residues. Trimming pared 8 bases from V and 3 bases from J, leaving 10 bases between. The germline V gene encodes CDR1 SEHNR and CDR2 FQNEAQ (reference sequence). The CDR3 DNA sequence: TGTGCCAGCTCGGGGGATTACTATGGCTACACCTTC. This translates into CASSGDYYGYTF.

The gene calls are TRBV19 and TRBJ1-1; D is ambiguous. Germline values: CDR1 LNHDA, CDR2 SQIVND (reference sequence). Trimming shortened V by 8 bases and J by 0 bases, and 10 bases separated the two germline ends. The CDR3 loop spans 13 amino acids. The CDR3 DNA reads TGTGCCAGTGCTACAGCAATGAACACTGAAGCTTTCTTT. Protein: CASATAMNTEAFF.

The chain joins TRBV6-5 to TRBJ1-5, with D tentatively TRBD1 (5 bases). The V and J ends lost 6 bases and 6 bases respectively, with 12 bases between them. The CDR3 sequence is 13 residues long. Germline assignment: CDR1 MNHEY and CDR2 SVGAGI. CDR3 sequence (DNA): TGTGCCAGCAGCCAACAGGAGCGTCAGCCCCAGCATTTT. This encodes CASSQQERQPQHF.

The sample holds a few counts of this clone. The chain carries TRBV5-1 and TRBJ1-2; tentatively, D is TRBD1 (6 bases). With 3 bases removed from V and 5 bases from J, the gap between germline ends came to 14 bases. The CDR3 has 14 amino acids. Germline V gene sequence: CDR1 SGHRS, CDR2 YFSETQ. The CDR3 nucleotides read TGCGCCAGCAGCTCGTCGGGGGGCAGGTATGGCTACACCTTC. It encodes CASSSSGGRYGYTF.

The V gene is TRBV10-1, the J gene TRBJ2-3; 7 bases align to TRBD2. The V gene end was trimmed by 2 bases and the J gene end by 5 bases; junction bases not matched to a gene: 1. This CDR3 spans 13 amino acids. CDR1 is WNHNN, CDR2 SYGVQD, per germline (reference sequence). The CDR3 sequence: CASSEVAGDTQYF. In nucleotides, the CDR3 is TGCGCCAGCAGTGAGGTAGCGGGAGATACGCAGTATTTT.

This clone showed up just once. The gene calls are TRBV30 and TRBJ2-2, with 7 bases fitting TRBD1. Germline trimming cut 2 bases from V and 0 bases from J; bases unmatched to any gene: 6. The CDR3 runs to 16 residues. Looked up from germline, CDR1 is GTSNPN and CDR2 is SVGIG (reference sequence). In DNA, the CDR3 is TGTGCCTGGAGTCCGCTAGGACAGGCGAACACCGGGGAGCTGTTTTTT. Translated: CAWSPLGQANTGELFF.

The chain is built from TRBV18 and TRBJ2-7; D is unclear. Germline CDR1 KGHSH, CDR2 LQKENI. Deletions cut 0 bases from V and 2 bases from J, with 8 bases between. The CDR3 is made up of 14 amino acids. DNA for the CDR3: TGTGCCAGCTCACCACCCGCGCAAACCTACGAGCAGTACTTC. It codes for CASSPPAQTYEQYF.

The chain couples TRBV28 to TRBJ2-1; 11 nucleotides align to TRBD2. The germline V gene has CDR1 MDHEN and CDR2 SYDVKM. With 4 bases clipped from V and 8 bases from J, the junction kept 7 bases outside the gene matches. This CDR3 spans 15 amino acids. CDR3 sequence reads: CASSYLAGGSYEQFF. The CDR3 DNA reads as TGTGCCAGCAGTTACCTAGCGGGAGGTAGCTATGAGCAGTTCTTC.

The V and J genes are TRBV10-3 and TRBJ2-2; TRBD2 is a possible D gene (6 bases). V was clipped by 4 bases and J by 1 base, with 13 bases between them. Germline assignment: CDR1 ENHRY and CDR2 SYGVKD. The CDR3 is 16 residues long. CDR3 residues: CAISVAGPGNTGELFF. The CDR3 coding sequence is TGTGCCATCAGTGTGGCGGGGCCAGGGAACACCGGGGAGCTGTTTTTT.

V usage is TRBV6-5 and J usage is TRBJ1-2; the match to TRBD1 covers 9 bases. Germline V gene lookup returns CDR1 MNHEY and CDR2 SVGAGI. This CDR3 has 15 residues. With V trimmed by 2 bases and J by 7 bases, 8 bases remained unmatched. CDR3 sequence reads: CASSYGGQGGGGYTF. As DNA, the CDR3 is TGTGCCAGCAGTTACGGGGGACAGGGAGGCGGTGGCTACACCTTC.

Only a few counts were recorded for this clone. V is TRBV6-5 and J is TRBJ2-7, with 7 bases aligning to TRBD1. The CDR3 consists of 16 residues. The V and J ends lost 4 bases and 3 bases, in that order; junction bases with no gene match: 12. Germline V lookup: CDR1 MNHEY, CDR2 SVGAGI. The CDR3 is CASSFPEGALDYEQYF. CDR3 coding DNA: TGTGCCAGCAGTTTCCCCGAGGGGGCCCTTGACTACGAGCAGTACTTC.

CDR3 nucleotide sequence: TGTGCCACCGACGCGGCCGGGCGGGGCAATGAGCAGTTCTTC. This translates into CATDAAGRGNEQFF. The J gene is TRBJ2-1, the V gene TRBV2; D is perhaps TRBD2 (6 bases). The V end was cut by 10 bases, the J end by 6 bases, with 19 bases between. Germline values: CDR1 SNHLY, CDR2 FYNNEI. This CDR3 has 14 residues.

V is TRBV7-2 and J is TRBJ2-5; maybe TRBD2 (5 bases). Germline lookup yields CDR1 SGHTA and CDR2 FQGNSA. Deletions cut 5 bases from V and 4 bases from J, with 14 bases between. This CDR3 has 14 residues. Here the CDR3 DNA reads TGTGCCAGCAGCGGGAGTGGTCCCCTAGAGACCCAGTACTTC. Translating it yields CASSGSGPLETQYF.

V and J are TRBV7-2 and TRBJ1-2; 8 positions agree with TRBD1. Per the germline V gene, CDR1 is SGHTA and CDR2 is FQGNSA. This CDR3 region has 15 residues. With V trimmed by 0 bases and J by 3 bases, 3 bases remained unmatched. CDR3: CASSLAQGAHYGYTF. The CDR3, as DNA: TGTGCCAGCAGCTTAGCCCAGGGGGCTCACTATGGCTACACCTTC.

In this sample, this clone turned up once. CDR3 bases: TGTGCCAGCAGCTTACACGGGGGGGGCTCCTACGAGCAGTACTTC. Encoded protein: CASSLHGGGSYEQYF. This chain links TRBV11-2 with TRBJ2-7, with 8 nucleotides matching TRBD2. CDR1 and CDR2 from the germline V gene are SGHAT and FQNNGV. The CDR3 sequence is 15 residues long. The trim removed 2 bases at V and 0 bases at J, leaving 3 bases unmatched.